This is a list of T cell receptor beta chains from one sample in a study of human T cells and chemical hapten exposure. In TCRdb, the RACE reads were re-called with MiXCR into one record per CDR3 protein. The sample yields about 73,000 distinct CDR3 sequences, 8.5% seen once. The sample was whole blood, taken in connection with sensitization to the hapten diphenylcyclopropenone (DPC). The receptors come from a woman aged 45-65 years with alopecia areata. Some clones in this sample may be carry-over from other donors' samples. Each CDR3 is given with its conserved first and last residue. A D gene is named only where the DNA matches it firmly. Rows give clone size only sometimes, using once, few, many, or a class for an expanded clone.

cdr3_length,v_call,j_call,clone_size,d_call,cdr3_aa,cdr3_nt
15,TRBV4-1,TRBJ2-7,.,.,CASSQDQLERYEQYF,TGCGCCAGCAGCCAAGATCAGCTAGAACGCTACGAGCAGTACTTC
13,TRBV6-6,TRBJ1-5,many,.,CASSGSDNQPQHF,TGTGCCAGCAGTGGGAGTGACAATCAGCCCCAGCATTTT
12,TRBV30,TRBJ2-1,.,.,CAWTRGYDEQFF,TGTGCCTGGACCAGAGGTTACGATGAGCAGTTCTTC
12,TRBV6-5,TRBJ2-7,.,TRBD1,CASSTGQYEQYF,TGTGCCAGCAGCACGGGACAGTACGAGCAGTACTTC
15,TRBV29-1,TRBJ1-1,few,TRBD1,CSVGGLQGAGTEAFF,TGCAGCGTTGGGGGGTTACAGGGGGCCGGAACTGAAGCTTTCTTT
15,TRBV14,TRBJ1-1,few,.,CASSQEGWTATEAFF,TGTGCCAGCAGCCAAGAGGGGTGGACGGCGACTGAAGCTTTCTTT
15,TRBV2,TRBJ1-1,few,TRBD1,CASSDPRGQGTEAFF,TGTGCCAGCAGTGACCCAAGAGGACAGGGAACTGAAGCTTTCTTT
11,TRBV20-1,TRBJ2-3,many,.,CSARLGEPQYF,TGCAGTGCTAGATTAGGGGAACCGCAGTATTTT
14,TRBV5-1,TRBJ2-7,.,TRBD1,CASSRDSGPNEQYF,TGCGCCAGCAGTAGGGACAGCGGTCCGAACGAGCAGTACTTC
14,TRBV20-1,TRBJ2-3,.,.,CSARDTGAADTQYF,TGCAGTGCTAGAGATACGGGTGCCGCAGATACGCAGTATTTT
11,TRBV7-2,TRBJ2-2,few,.,CASHGSGELFF,TGTGCCAGCCACGGCTCCGGGGAGCTGTTTTTT
18,TRBV12-3/TRBV12-4,TRBJ2-2,few,TRBD2,CASSFALAGAMRTGELFF,TGTGCCAGCAGTTTTGCGTTAGCGGGAGCGATGCGGACCGGGGAGCTGTTTTTT
13,TRBV13,TRBJ2-5,many,.,CASSLGDLETQYF,TGTGCCAGCAGCTTAGGGGATTTGGAGACCCAGTACTTC
13,TRBV6-2/TRBV6-3,TRBJ2-5,.,.,CASSYGRGETQYF,TGTGCCAGCAGTTACGGAAGGGGGGAGACCCAGTACTTC
15,TRBV10-3,TRBJ2-4,few,.,CAISEGLLAKNIQYF,TGTGCCATCAGTGAAGGACTCCTAGCCAAAAACATTCAGTACTTC